The 21 T cell receptor beta chains listed next were all sequenced from one sample in a study of cytomegalovirus exposure and HLA in healthy donors. PCR was performed using 60 Vbeta and 13 Jbeta primers. TCRdb keeps only in-frame clones here, not all; method: immunoSEQ multiplex PCR. Among fewer than 140,000 clones, about two thirds were seen once, and the ten largest hold less than 0.95%. Sequences were obtained from PBMCs. The source is a boy aged 5-17 years in good health and CMV-seronegative.

The rearrangement links TRBV25-1 to TRBJ1-5; 10 nucleotides agree with TRBD1. The CDR3 totals 16 residues. The germline V gene has CDR1 MGHDK and CDR2 SYGVNS. V shed 6 bases, J shed 3 bases, and the junction held 8 bases outside the gene matches. The CDR3 spells CASRPTGTGDNQPQHF. As DNA, the CDR3 is TGTGCCAGCAGACCAACTGGGACAGGGGACAATCAGCCCCAGCATTTT.

The chain uses TRBV30 and TRBJ1-2; tentatively, D is TRBD1 (5 bases). The germline gives CDR1 GTSNPN, CDR2 SVGIG (reference sequence). This CDR3 region has 12 residues. With 4 bases removed from V and 8 bases from J, the gap between germline ends came to 14 bases. CDR3 bases: TGTGCCTGGAATGGGGGGGGAACGGGCTACACCTTC. Translating it yields CAWNGGGTGYTF.

The CDR3 DNA is TGCAGCGTCCGGACTAGCGGGAGGGCGGGGCCATTGGATGAGCAGTTCTTC. This encodes CSVRTSGRAGPLDEQFF. This sequence joins TRBV29-1 and TRBJ2-1, with 15 nucleotides matching TRBD2. The germline V gene encodes CDR1 SQVTM and CDR2 ANQGSEA. V lost 6 bases, J lost 8 bases, and 14 bases stayed unmatched. CDR3 length: 17 residues.

The V call is TRBV25-1, the J call TRBJ2-3, with 11 bases identical to TRBD2. Germline CDR1 reads MGHDK; CDR2 reads SYGVNS. V was pared by 6 bases and J by 4 bases, with 9 bases of the junction left unmatched. The CDR3 runs 16 residues. DNA of the CDR3: TGTGCCAGCAGCCAGCAACTAGCGGGAGCGGCAGATACGCAGTATTTT. This sequence encodes CASSQQLAGAADTQYF.

This clone was recorded once. The rearrangement uses TRBV11-2 and TRBJ1-5; tentatively, D is TRBD1 (5 bases). Germline CDR1 is SGHAT and CDR2 is FQNNGV. The CDR3 loop spans 15 amino acids. The V and J ends lost 5 bases and 6 bases respectively, with 17 bases between them. CDR3 in amino acids: CASSKGSVGGQPQHF. CDR3 nucleotide sequence: TGTGCCAGCAGCAAAGGGTCCGTGGGGGGTCAGCCCCAGCATTTT.

This clone has only one observation. J is TRBJ1-4 and V is TRBV11-3, with D perhaps matching TRBD1 (6 bases). This CDR3 has 15 amino acids. The V gene's germline CDR1 is SGHNT and CDR2 YENEEA. Deletions cut 1 base from V and 0 bases from J, with 6 bases between. CDR3 in amino acids: CASSLGTATNEKLFF. CDR3 nucleotide sequence: TGTGCCAGCAGCTTAGGGACAGCAACTAATGAAAAACTGTTTTTT.

The chain links TRBV5-6 to TRBJ1-2, with D tentatively TRBD1 (6 bases). Germline CDR1 SGHDT, CDR2 YYEEEE. Trimming removed 2 bases from V and 7 bases from J, with 15 bases in between. The CDR3 covers 14 residues. The CDR3 loop reads CASSFQGGGSGYTF. DNA for the CDR3: TGTGCCAGCAGCTTTCAAGGGGGTGGCTCTGGCTACACCTTC.

This clone turned up a few times. CDR3 bases: TGTGCCAGCAGTCCTCGCCAGGGGCGGCAGCCCCAGCATTTT. Protein product: CASSPRQGRQPQHF. J is TRBJ1-5 and V is TRBV6-5, with D maybe TRBD1 (6 bases). Trimming stripped 5 bases from V and 7 bases from J, with 15 bases between. CDR1 and CDR2 from the germline V gene are MNHEY and SVGAGI. The CDR3 covers 14 residues.

The chain links TRBV5-1 to TRBJ2-4, with D possibly matching TRBD2 (6 bases). Germline CDR1 and CDR2: SGHRS and YFSETQ. V lost 3 bases, J lost 6 bases, and 19 bases lay in between. CDR3 length equals 16 residues. In DNA form, the CDR3 reads TGCGCCAGCAGCTACTCCGGGACCGAGGGACTAAACATTCAGTACTTC. This sequence encodes CASSYSGTEGLNIQYF.

This clone has a single count. V usage is TRBV7-8 and J usage is TRBJ2-7; 7 nucleotides agree with TRBD1. The junction had 2 bases not matched to a gene; V was cut back by 5 bases and J by 1 base. Germline-derived CDR1 and CDR2 are SGHVS and FQNEAQ. The CDR3 consists of 13 residues. The CDR3 sequence: CASSRDRSYEQYF. CDR3 DNA: TGTGCCAGCAGCCGGGACAGATCCTACGAGCAGTACTTC.

V usage is TRBV7-2 and J usage is TRBJ1-6; TRBD1 matches 12 bases. The CDR3 length is 16 residues. V was pared by 4 bases and J by 6 bases, with 4 bases of the junction left unmatched. Germline CDR1 SGHTA, CDR2 FQGNSA. The CDR3 nucleotides are TGTGCCAGCAGCTCGGGACAGGGGGCGAGTAATTCACCCCTCCACTTT. This codes for CASSSGQGASNSPLHF.

The chain employs TRBV7-9 and TRBJ1-2; weak D call: TRBD1 (5 bases). This CDR3 region has 13 residues. V lost 0 bases and J 7 bases, leaving 9 bases between the germline ends. Germline assignment: CDR1 SEHNR and CDR2 FQNEAQ (reference sequence). In DNA, the CDR3 is TGTGCCAGCAGCTTAGCTGGGGGGTTTGGCTACACCTTC. Its protein is CASSLAGGFGYTF.

CDR3 nucleotide sequence: TGTGCCAGCAGTTCCTACACAGATACGCAGTATTTT. Protein sequence: CASSSYTDTQYF. The chain joins TRBV28 to TRBJ2-3; D is ambiguous. Per the germline V gene, CDR1 is MDHEN and CDR2 is SYDVKM. V was shortened by 4 bases and J by 2 bases, with 4 bases between the two germline ends. This CDR3 spans 12 amino acids.

The chain couples TRBV27 to TRBJ1-1, with D maybe TRBD1 (5 bases). The CDR3 spans 17 residues. V was pared by 2 bases and J by 5 bases, with 21 bases between. Germline CDR1 MNHEY, CDR2 SMNVEV (reference sequence). The CDR3 bases are TGTGCCAGCAGTTTAACAGGCCAGGGCCTCGTCGAAACTGAAGCTTTCTTT. This encodes CASSLTGQGLVETEAFF.

V gene TRBV11-3 combines with J gene TRBJ2-1; D is possibly TRBD2 (5 bases). Germline V gives CDR1 SGHNT, CDR2 YENEEA. V was trimmed by 5 bases and J by 4 bases, leaving 18 bases between them. The CDR3 totals 16 residues. CDR3: CASSLRAASYYNEQFF. The CDR3 DNA reads as TGTGCCAGCAGCCTCCGTGCGGCTAGCTATTACAATGAGCAGTTCTTC.

This sequence joins TRBV6-5 and TRBJ1-5; D is ambiguous. V was trimmed by 6 bases and J by 0 bases, leaving 12 bases between them. The CDR3 is 15 residues long. Germline V gives CDR1 MNHEY, CDR2 SVGAGI. The CDR3 loop reads CASSRSGYSNQPQHF. The DNA of the CDR3 is TGTGCCAGCAGCCGATCAGGCTATAGCAATCAGCCCCAGCATTTT.

The V gene is TRBV6-1, the J gene TRBJ1-4; D gene unclear. V was pared by 5 bases and J by 7 bases, with 8 bases between. There are 12 residues in the CDR3. Germline V lookup: CDR1 MNHNS, CDR2 SASEGT. The CDR3 loop reads CASSHPGEKLFF. In nucleotides, the CDR3 is TGTGCCAGCAGTCATCCAGGTGAAAAACTGTTTTTT.

The rearrangement joins TRBV7-8 to TRBJ1-5, with a possible D match to TRBD1 (5 bases). CDR1 is SGHVS and CDR2 is FQNEAQ in the germline V gene. V lost 2 bases and J lost 5, with 7 bases in between. The CDR3 length is 13 residues. The CDR3 protein is CASSLSGYQPQHF. In DNA, the CDR3 is TGTGCCAGCAGCTTATCAGGGTATCAGCCCCAGCATTTT.

The chain couples TRBV14 to TRBJ2-7, with a tentative D call TRBD1 (5 bases). CDR1 SGHDN and CDR2 FVKESK come from the germline V gene. The CDR3 has 16 residues. The V gene lost 0 bases and the J gene lost 2 bases, with 14 bases spanning the gap. CDR3 sequence (DNA): TGTGCCAGCAGCCAAGATAACCAGGGAAAAGCCTACGAGCAGTACTTC. It yields the protein CASSQDNQGKAYEQYF.

The rearrangement links TRBV7-2 to TRBJ2-5; 8 bases are a match to TRBD2. CDR1 and CDR2 (germline): SGHTA, FQGNSA. The CDR3 extends over 13 amino acids. V lost 7 bases and J lost 7; bases outside the gene matches: 8. The CDR3 is CASTPGGVATQYF. CDR3 nucleotide sequence: TGTGCCAGCACCCCGGGAGGGGTGGCGACCCAGTACTTC.

This clone appeared once. J is TRBJ2-3 and V is TRBV7-2; D ambiguous. In germline, CDR1 is SGHTA, CDR2 FQGNSA. The CDR3 is made up of 12 amino acids. The V gene lost 5 bases and the J gene lost 4 bases, with 7 bases spanning the gap. CDR3 DNA sequence: TGTGCCAGCAGCCCCCGCGCAGATACGCAGTATTTT. The encoded protein is CASSPRADTQYF.